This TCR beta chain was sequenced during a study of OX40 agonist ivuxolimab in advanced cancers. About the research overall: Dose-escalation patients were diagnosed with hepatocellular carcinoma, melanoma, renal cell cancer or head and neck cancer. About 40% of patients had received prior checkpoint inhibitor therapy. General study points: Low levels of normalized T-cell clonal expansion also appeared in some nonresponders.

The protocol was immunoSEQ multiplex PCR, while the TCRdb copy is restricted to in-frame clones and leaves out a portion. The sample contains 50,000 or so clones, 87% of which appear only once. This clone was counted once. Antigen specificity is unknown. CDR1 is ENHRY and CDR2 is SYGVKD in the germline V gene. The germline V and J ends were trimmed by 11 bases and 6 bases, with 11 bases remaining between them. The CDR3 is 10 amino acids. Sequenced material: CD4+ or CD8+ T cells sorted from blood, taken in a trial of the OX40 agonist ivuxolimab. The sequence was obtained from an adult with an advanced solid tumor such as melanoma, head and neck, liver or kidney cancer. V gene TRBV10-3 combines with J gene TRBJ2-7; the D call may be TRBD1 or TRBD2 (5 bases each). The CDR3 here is CAAGTGEQYF. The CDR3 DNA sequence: TGTGCCGCAGGGACGGGCGAGCAGTACTTC.